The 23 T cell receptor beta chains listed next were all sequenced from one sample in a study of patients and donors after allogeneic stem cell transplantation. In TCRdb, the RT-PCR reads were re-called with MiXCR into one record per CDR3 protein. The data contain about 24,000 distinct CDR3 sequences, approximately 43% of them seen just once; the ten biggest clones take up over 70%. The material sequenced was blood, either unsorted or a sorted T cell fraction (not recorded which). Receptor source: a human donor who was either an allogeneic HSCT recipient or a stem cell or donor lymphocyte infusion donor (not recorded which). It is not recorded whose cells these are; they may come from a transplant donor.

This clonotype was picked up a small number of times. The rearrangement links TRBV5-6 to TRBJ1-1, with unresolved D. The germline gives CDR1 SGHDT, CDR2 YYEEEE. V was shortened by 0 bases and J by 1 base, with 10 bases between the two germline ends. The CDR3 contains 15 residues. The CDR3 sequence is CASSLGLESNTEAFF. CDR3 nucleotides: TGTGCCAGCAGCTTGGGTTTGGAGTCGAACACTGAAGCTTTCTTT.

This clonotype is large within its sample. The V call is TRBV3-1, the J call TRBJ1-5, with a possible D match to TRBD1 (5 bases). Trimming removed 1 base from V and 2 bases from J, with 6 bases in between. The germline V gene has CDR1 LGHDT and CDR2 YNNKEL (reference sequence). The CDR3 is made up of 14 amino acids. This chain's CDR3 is CASSQGQRNQPQHF. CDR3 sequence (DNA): TGTGCCAGCAGCCAAGGACAGCGCAATCAGCCCCAGCATTTT.

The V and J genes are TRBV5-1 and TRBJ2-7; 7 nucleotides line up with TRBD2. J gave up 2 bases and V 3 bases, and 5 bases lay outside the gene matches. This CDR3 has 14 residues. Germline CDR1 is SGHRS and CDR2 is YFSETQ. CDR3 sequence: CASSWTGTTYEQYF. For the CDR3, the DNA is TGCGCCAGCAGCTGGACCGGGACTACCTACGAGCAGTACTTC.

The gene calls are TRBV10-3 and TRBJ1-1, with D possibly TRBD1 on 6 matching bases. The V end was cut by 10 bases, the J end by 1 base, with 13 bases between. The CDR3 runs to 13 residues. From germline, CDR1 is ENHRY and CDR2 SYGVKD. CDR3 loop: CATVGAENTEAFF. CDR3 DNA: TGTGCCACCGTGGGGGCTGAGAACACTGAAGCTTTCTTT.

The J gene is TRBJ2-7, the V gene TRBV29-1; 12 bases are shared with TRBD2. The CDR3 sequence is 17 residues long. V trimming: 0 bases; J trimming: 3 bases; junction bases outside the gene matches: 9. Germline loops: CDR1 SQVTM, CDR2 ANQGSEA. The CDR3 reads CSVEEEGLAGEVYEQYF. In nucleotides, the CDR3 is TGCAGCGTTGAAGAGGAGGGACTAGCGGGCGAGGTCTACGAGCAGTACTTC.

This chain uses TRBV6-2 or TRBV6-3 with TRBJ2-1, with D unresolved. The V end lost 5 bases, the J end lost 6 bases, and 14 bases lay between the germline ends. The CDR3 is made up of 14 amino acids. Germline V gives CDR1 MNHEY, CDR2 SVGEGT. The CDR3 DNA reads TGTGCCAGCAGTCAGAACTCGCGGAGCAATGAGCAGTTCTTC. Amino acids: CASSQNSRSNEQFF.

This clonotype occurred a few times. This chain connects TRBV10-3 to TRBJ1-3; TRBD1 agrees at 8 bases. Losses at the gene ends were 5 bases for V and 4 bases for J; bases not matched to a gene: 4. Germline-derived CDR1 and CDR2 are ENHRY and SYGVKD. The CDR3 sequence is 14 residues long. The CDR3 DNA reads TGTGCCATCAGTTCGACAGGGGTCGGAAACACCATATATTTT. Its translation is CAISSTGVGNTIYF.

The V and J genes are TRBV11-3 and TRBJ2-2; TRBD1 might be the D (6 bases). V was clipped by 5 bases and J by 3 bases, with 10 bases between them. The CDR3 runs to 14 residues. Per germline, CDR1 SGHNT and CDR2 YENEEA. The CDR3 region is CASSTGQYTGELFF. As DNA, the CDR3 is TGTGCCAGCAGCACTGGACAGTACACCGGGGAGCTGTTTTTT.

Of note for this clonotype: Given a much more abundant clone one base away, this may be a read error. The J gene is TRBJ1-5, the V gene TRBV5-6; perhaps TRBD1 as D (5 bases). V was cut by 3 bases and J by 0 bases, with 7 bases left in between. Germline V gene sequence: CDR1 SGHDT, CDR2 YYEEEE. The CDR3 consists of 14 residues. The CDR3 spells CASSSGFSNQPQHF. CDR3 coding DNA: TGTGCCAGCAGCTCAGGGTTTAGCAATCAGCCCCAGCATTTT. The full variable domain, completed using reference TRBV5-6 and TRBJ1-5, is DAGVTQSPTHLIKTRGQQVTLRCSPKSGHDTVSWYQQALGQGPQFIFQYYEEEERQRGNFPDRFSGHQFPNYSSELNVNALLLGDSALYLCASSSGFSNQPQHFGDGTRLSIL.

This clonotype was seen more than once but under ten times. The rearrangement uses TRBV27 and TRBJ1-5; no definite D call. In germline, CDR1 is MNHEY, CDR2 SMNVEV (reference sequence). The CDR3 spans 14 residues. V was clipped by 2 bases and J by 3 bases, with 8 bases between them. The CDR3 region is CASSLRGPNQPQHF. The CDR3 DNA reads TGTGCCAGCAGTTTACGTGGGCCCAATCAGCCCCAGCATTTT.

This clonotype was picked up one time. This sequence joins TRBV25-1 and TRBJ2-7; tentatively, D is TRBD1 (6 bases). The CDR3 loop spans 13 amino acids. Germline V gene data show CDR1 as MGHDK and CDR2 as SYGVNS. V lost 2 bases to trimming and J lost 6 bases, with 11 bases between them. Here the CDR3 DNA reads TGTGCCAGCAGTGAAACAGGGTTGGGCGAGCAGTACTTC. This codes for CASSETGLGEQYF.

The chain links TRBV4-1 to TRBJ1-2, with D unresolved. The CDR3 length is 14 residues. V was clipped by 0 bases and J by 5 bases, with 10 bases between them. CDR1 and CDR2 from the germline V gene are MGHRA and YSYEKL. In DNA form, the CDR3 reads TGCGCCAGCAGCCAAGACCCTGGGCGATATGGCTACACCTTC. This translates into CASSQDPGRYGYTF.

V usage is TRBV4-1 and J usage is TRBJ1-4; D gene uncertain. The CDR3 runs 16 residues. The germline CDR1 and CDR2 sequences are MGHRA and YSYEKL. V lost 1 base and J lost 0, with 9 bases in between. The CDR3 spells CASSQGPRTTNEKLFF. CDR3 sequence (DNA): TGCGCCAGCAGCCAAGGTCCACGGACAACTAATGAAAAACTGTTTTTT.

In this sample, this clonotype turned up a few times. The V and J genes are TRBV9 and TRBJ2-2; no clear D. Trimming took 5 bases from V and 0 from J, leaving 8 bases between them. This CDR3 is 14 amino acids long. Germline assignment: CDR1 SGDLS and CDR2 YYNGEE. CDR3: CASRAFANTGELFF. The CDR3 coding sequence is TGTGCCAGCAGGGCTTTTGCGAACACCGGGGAGCTGTTTTTT.

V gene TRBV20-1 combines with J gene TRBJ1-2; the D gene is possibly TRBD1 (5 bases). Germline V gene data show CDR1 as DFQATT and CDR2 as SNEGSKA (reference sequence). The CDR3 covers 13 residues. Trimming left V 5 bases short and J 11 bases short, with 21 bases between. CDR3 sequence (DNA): TGCAGTGCTTATGGACACTTAACTATGGAATACACCTTC. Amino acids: CSAYGHLTMEYTF.

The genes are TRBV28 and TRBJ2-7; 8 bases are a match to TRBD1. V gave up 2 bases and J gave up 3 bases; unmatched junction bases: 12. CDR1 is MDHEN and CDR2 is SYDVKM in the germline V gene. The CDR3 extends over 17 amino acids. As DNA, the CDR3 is TGTGCCAGCAGTTTAGGTTCCCGGACAGGGAGCCGCTACGAGCAGTACTTC. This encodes CASSLGSRTGSRYEQYF.

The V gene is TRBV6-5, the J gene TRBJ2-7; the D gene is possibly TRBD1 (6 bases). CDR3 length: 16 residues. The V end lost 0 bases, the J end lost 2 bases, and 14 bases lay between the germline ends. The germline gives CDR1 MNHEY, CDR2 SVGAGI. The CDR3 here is CASSYSIGGYTYEQYF. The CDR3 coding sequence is TGTGCCAGCAGTTACTCGATTGGGGGCTATACCTACGAGCAGTACTTC.

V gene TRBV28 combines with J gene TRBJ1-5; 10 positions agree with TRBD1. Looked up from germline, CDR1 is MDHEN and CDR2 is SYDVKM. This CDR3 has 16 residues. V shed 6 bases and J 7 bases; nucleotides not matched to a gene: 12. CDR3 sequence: CASSRDRGKARQPQHF. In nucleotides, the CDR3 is TGTGCCAGCAGCAGGGACAGGGGCAAAGCTCGGCAGCCCCAGCATTTT.

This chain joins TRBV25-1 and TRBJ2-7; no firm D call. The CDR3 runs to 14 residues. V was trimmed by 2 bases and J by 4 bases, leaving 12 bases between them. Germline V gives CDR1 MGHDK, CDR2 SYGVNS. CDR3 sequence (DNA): TGTGCCAGCAGTGAAGGCCCAACGAAATACGAGCAGTACTTC. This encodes CASSEGPTKYEQYF.

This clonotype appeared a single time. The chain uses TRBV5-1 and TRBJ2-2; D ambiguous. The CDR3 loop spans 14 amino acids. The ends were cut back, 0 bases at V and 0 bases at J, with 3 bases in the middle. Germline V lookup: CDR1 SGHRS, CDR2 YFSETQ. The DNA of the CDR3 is TGCGCCAGCAGCTTGGTGGCGAACACCGGGGAGCTGTTTTTT. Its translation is CASSLVANTGELFF.

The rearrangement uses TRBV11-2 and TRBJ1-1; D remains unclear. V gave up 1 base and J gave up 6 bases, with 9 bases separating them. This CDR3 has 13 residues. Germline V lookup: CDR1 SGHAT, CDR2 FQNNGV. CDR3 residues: CASSLVPDSEAFF. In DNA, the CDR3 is TGTGCCAGCAGCTTAGTACCAGATTCTGAAGCTTTCTTT.

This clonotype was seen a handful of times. The CDR3 bases are TGTGCCAGCAGCTTAGTTCCTAACACCGGGGAGCTGTTTTTT. Protein product: CASSLVPNTGELFF. The chain has TRBV11-3 and TRBJ2-2; D unresolved. Germline-derived CDR1 and CDR2 are SGHNT and YENEEA. The CDR3 is 14 amino acids. V lost 1 base and J lost 2, with 5 bases in between.

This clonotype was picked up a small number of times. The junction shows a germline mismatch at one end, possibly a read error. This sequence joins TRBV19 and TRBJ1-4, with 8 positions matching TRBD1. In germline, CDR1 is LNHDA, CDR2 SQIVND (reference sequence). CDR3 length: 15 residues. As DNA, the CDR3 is TGTGCCGGTAGTAACCCCAGGGGGCTTAATGAAAAACTGTTTTTT. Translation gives CAGSNPRGLNEKLFF. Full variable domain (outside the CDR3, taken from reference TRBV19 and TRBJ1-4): DGGITQSPKYLFRKEGQNVTLSCEQNLNHDAMYWYRQDPGQGLRLIYYSQIVNDFQKGDIAEGYSVSREKKESFPLTVTSAQKNPTAFYLCAGSNPRGLNEKLFFGSGTQLSVL.